This TCR beta chain was recorded in a study of blood T cell repertoires in COVID-19. On the study more broadly: Researchers got acute and convalescent COVID-19 samples from the United States, Italy and Spain. Sources were T cells, B-cell-depleted T cells, or PBMCs; the material itself was cDNA or gDNA.

Trimming took off 10 bases at V and 4 bases at J, with 9 bases between the two ends. Germline CDR1 and CDR2: MNHEY and SVGAGI. This CDR3 region has 11 residues. As handled by the study authors: Amplification of reference gene primers was used by the study to estimate nucleated cell counts. TCRdb's copy holds only in-frame clones and misses some; the assay was immunoSEQ multiplex PCR. That table is the source of V, J and clone size, and D and trimming were worked out from the DNA. The sample includes over 200,000 clones, about 86% seen only once; the top ten take 1.5%. This sequence originates from a man younger than 35 with active or convalescent COVID-19. The specimen sequenced was peripheral blood. The chain is built from TRBV6-5 and TRBJ2-3; TRBD1 is a possible D gene (6 bases). The CDR3 sequence: CATRTADTQYF. In nucleotides, the CDR3 is TGTGCCACGCGGACAGCAGATACGCAGTATTTT.